This TCR beta chain was identified in a study of cytomegalovirus exposure and HLA in healthy donors. The study, taken as a whole, reports: The listing of 150 or so TCR beta chains classed them as cytomegalovirus-associated. According to an earlier analysis, most TCR beta V segments yielded productive rearrangements about 90% or about 30% of the time. Indistinguishability led to the exclusion of some V segments, TRBV6-2 and TRBV6-3 included.

13 Jbeta primers and 60 Vbeta primers were used for the PCR. TCRdb keeps only in-frame clones here, not all; method: immunoSEQ multiplex PCR. The sample includes around 260,000 clones, approximately 80% of them seen just once. In regard to this clone: The antigen is unknown.

Germline V lookup: CDR1 SNHLY, CDR2 FYNNEI. V was pared by 4 bases and J by 4 bases, with 8 bases between. The CDR3 loop spans 12 amino acids. The sequencing sample was made of PBMCs. The chain couples TRBV2 to TRBJ2-7; D is possibly TRBD2 (5 bases). The sequence came from a girl aged 2 to 9 in good health and CMV-seronegative. The CDR3 nucleotides read TGTGCCAGCAGTGTCGAGGGTTACGAGCAGTACTTC. It encodes CASSVEGYEQYF.